The TCR beta chain described here comes from a study of post-analysis software for immune sequencing data. This clonotype was recorded many times. Antigen unknown. Tagging with unique molecular identifiers was a feature of the TCR beta cDNA libraries. TCRdb re-called the PCR reads with MiXCR, one entry per CDR3 protein. The sample yields 400,000 to 500,000 distinct CDR3 sequences, roughly 40% seen once. Study observations and caveats: Comparison of patients with controls showed four or five TRBV segments more frequent in patients, TRBV5-6, TRBV5-1 and TRBV20-1 among them.

This CDR3 comprises 13 residues. V was trimmed by 1 base and J by 11 bases, leaving 9 bases between them. The rearrangement links TRBV12-3 or TRBV12-4 to TRBJ1-6; D gene uncertain. The clonotype comes from a girl aged 2 to 9 with multiple sclerosis. Sequenced input: blood. In nucleotides, the CDR3 is TGTGCCAGCAGTTTAGATCTCGGGGCACCCCTCCACTTT. Its translation is CASSLDLGAPLHF.